This T cell receptor beta chain was profiled in a study of cytomegalovirus exposure and HLA in healthy donors. The overall study: T cells numbering around 200 million yielded some 120 million unique TCR beta sequences in an earlier analysis. Study-wide results and caveats: Upon later analysis, HLA-associated TCR beta chains proved more clonally expanded than other, equally common chains.

Notes on this clone: What it binds is unknown. An end of the junction differs from the germline gene, which may be a read error. The same CDR3 arises from other DNA sequences in this sample as well.

A multiplex PCR was run with 60 Vbeta primers and 13 Jbeta primers. Clones were read by immunoSEQ multiplex PCR, and TCRdb kept only the in-frame ones, dropping some. The table has about 130,000 clones, about 80% seen once. The TCR sequence derives from a boy between 2 and 15 years old in good health and CMV-seronegative. The sample taken for sequencing was PBMCs.

CDR3 in amino acids: CASSVGPRGASTDTQYF. The CDR3 nucleotides are TGTGCCAGCAGCGTAGGTCCCAGGGGGGCTAGCACGGATACGCAGTATTTT. V and J are TRBV9 and TRBJ2-3, with a possible D match to TRBD1 (7 bases). The germline V gene has CDR1 SGDLS and CDR2 YYNGEE. This CDR3 comprises 17 residues.